This T cell receptor beta chain was sequenced for a study of technical replicates of blood from a handful of donors. This CDR3 is built from 13 residues. Trimming pared 5 bases from V and 8 bases from J, leaving 13 bases between. Per the germline V gene, CDR1 is MNHEY and CDR2 is SVGAGI. Assay: immunoSEQ multiplex PCR; the TCRdb copy retains only in-frame clones and omits some. The sample lists approximately 80,000 clones, 89% occurring once. The genes are TRBV6-5 and TRBJ1-3; TRBD1 is a possible D gene (6 bases). The receptor comes from a human donor in good health. Sequencing used T cells isolated from PBMCs. The CDR3 loop reads CASSQSGVDTIYF. Written as DNA, the CDR3 is TGTGCCAGCAGTCAGTCAGGGGTGGACACCATATATTTT.